A single sample gave rise to the 4 T cell receptor beta chains below, sequenced in a study of blood T cells in healthy people across ages. The use of a sample-barcoded 5' primer and a J-beta primer mix characterized a second PCR of about 7 to 12 cycles. TCRdb reprocessed the 5' RACE reads with MiXCR, giving one entry per CDR3 protein. The repertoire holds hundreds of thousands of distinct CDR3 sequences, 55% to 65% seen once, with about 30% in the top ten. The source material was blood. These receptors were taken from a young man in good health.

The chain carries TRBV12-5 and TRBJ2-7; D remains unclear. This CDR3 has 12 residues. V was cut by 1 base and J by 5 bases, with 6 bases left in between. CDR1 and CDR2 (germline): LGHNT, FRNRAP. The CDR3 sequence is CASGLDGHEQYF. The CDR3 DNA reads as TGTGCTAGTGGTTTGGACGGCCACGAGCAGTACTTC.

The V and J genes are TRBV29-1 and TRBJ1-2, with D maybe TRBD1 (5 bases). Germline V gives CDR1 SQVTM, CDR2 ANQGSEA. CDR3 size: 13 residues. Trimming removed 1 base from V and 8 bases from J, with 14 bases in between. The CDR3 DNA follows: TGCAGCGTTGAAGTCCAGGGCCCGGGGGGCTACACCTTC. It specifies CSVEVQGPGGYTF. Drawing the rest from reference TRBV29-1 and TRBJ1-2, the complete variable domain is SAVISQKPSRDICQRGTSLTIQCQVDSQVTMMFWYRQQPGQSLTLIATANQGSEATYESGFVIDKFPISRPNLTFSTLTVSNMSPEDSSIYLCSVEVQGPGGYTFGSGTRLTVV.

The chain employs TRBV7-2 and TRBJ2-7; 9 bases map to TRBD1. J lost 5 bases, V lost 10 bases, and 9 bases had no gene match. The CDR3 has 13 amino acids. Germline CDR1 reads SGHTA; CDR2 reads FQGNSA. In nucleotides, the CDR3 is TGTGCCACGCGTCGGGACAGGGAGGACGAGCAGTACTTC. This codes for CATRRDREDEQYF.

V and J are TRBV20-1 and TRBJ2-1; 8 nucleotides align to TRBD1. The trim removed 6 bases at V and 7 bases at J, leaving 17 bases unmatched. The CDR3 is made up of 16 amino acids. Per the germline V gene, CDR1 is DFQATT and CDR2 is SNEGSKA (reference sequence). In nucleotides, the CDR3 is TGCAGTGCCACCACCATTCACCGGACAGGGCGGAATGAGCAGTTCTTC. It yields the protein CSATTIHRTGRNEQFF.